This T cell receptor (beta chain) was captured in a study of regulatory dendritic cells for organ transplantation. Study as a whole: Day 6 dendritic cell cultures were stimulated with LPS.

Sorted subsets were CFSE-labeled and cultured less than 6 days with allogeneic dendritic cells. Naive CD45RA+ and memory CD45RO+ CD4+ or CD8+ T cells were FACS-sorted. About this clone: Its antigen is currently unknown.

Sequencing used immunoSEQ multiplex PCR; TCRdb keeps in-frame clones, though not all of them. The data contain roughly 23,000 clones, 85% of them singletons. This CDR3 has 14 residues. Germline loops: CDR1 MNHEY, CDR2 SVGAGI. Trimming at V came to 6 bases and at J to 0 bases, leaving 4 bases not matched to a gene. Broader study findings: Of resting T cell subsets, memory CD8+ had the most alloreactive clonotypes. Regulatory dendritic cells appeared to expand memory CD8+ clones less than mature ones.

This sequence originates from a human donor in good health. The sample was naive CD4+ T cells from blood cultured with dendritic cells. The subset was: CD45RA+ naive T cells. V usage is TRBV6-5 and J usage is TRBJ1-1; the match to TRBD1 covers 7 bases. CDR3 loop: CASRQGQMNTEAFF. The CDR3 DNA follows: TGTGCCAGCAGACAGGGACAGATGAACACTGAAGCTTTCTTT.